The next 21 T cell receptor beta chains were all read from a single sample in a study of PD-1 blockade in classical Hodgkin lymphoma (dated by TCRdb to about 2020). In the paper's terms, the time point label means: newly diagnosed, previously untreated cHL patient sample. CD4+ T cells were purified from thawed PBMCs by magnetic negative selection with a Miltenyi CD4+ T cell isolation kit. Libraries were built with the immunoSEQ multiplex PCR assay. In TCRdb, the immuneACCESS table is reduced to in-frame sequences with V and J assigned. These tables do not hold every clone; where another copy was compared, an unresolved V gene accounts for under half, and the others remain unexplained. The sample has 20,000 to 25,000 clones on record, approximately 90% of them singletons. Around 0.4% of the sample lies in the top ten. Sequences were obtained from CD4+ T cells from blood. Every receptor here comes from a human donor with classical Hodgkin lymphoma.

V gene TRBV4-1 combines with J gene TRBJ2-1, with D perhaps matching TRBD2 (7 bases). Germline V CDR1 and CDR2: MGHRA, YSYEKL. The CDR3 has 16 residues. Trimming stripped 8 bases from V and 0 bases from J, with 17 bases between. The CDR3 DNA is TGCGCCAGCTGGGGGCTAGCGGCGAGCTCCTACAATGAGCAGTTCTTC. The encoded protein is CASWGLAASSYNEQFF.

This chain uses TRBV7-3 with TRBJ2-3; 9 bases map to TRBD2. With 5 bases clipped from V and 2 bases from J, the junction kept 2 bases outside the gene matches. The germline CDR1 and CDR2 sequences are SGHTA and FQGTGA. The CDR3 has 14 amino acids. The CDR3 DNA reads TGTGCCAGCAGCCAGCGGGGGGCCACAGATACGCAGTATTTT. Residues: CASSQRGATDTQYF.

The chain carries TRBV15 and TRBJ2-1; 8 positions match TRBD1. Per germline, CDR1 LNHNV and CDR2 YYDKDF (reference sequence). This CDR3 comprises 14 residues. V shed 10 bases and J 12 bases; nucleotides not matched to a gene: 17. The CDR3 sequence is CAITQGGIGSPQFF. The DNA of the CDR3 is TGTGCCATCACACAGGGGGGAATTGGGTCCCCGCAGTTCTTC.

The count of this clone is one. The chain has TRBV5-1 and TRBJ2-2; no clear D. The V end lost 4 bases, the J end lost 2 bases, and 9 bases lay between the germline ends. The germline V gene encodes CDR1 SGHRS and CDR2 YFSETQ. This CDR3 contains 14 residues. The chain's CDR3 is CASSAPRNTGELFF. CDR3 DNA sequence: TGCGCCAGCAGCGCCCCAAGAAACACCGGGGAGCTGTTTTTT.

V and J are TRBV10-3 and TRBJ2-1; 14 positions match TRBD2. Germline V CDR1 and CDR2: ENHRY, SYGVKD. The CDR3 consists of 16 residues. The ends lost 8 bases at V and 10 bases at J; junction bases unmatched: 13. The CDR3 nucleotides are TGTGCCATCTCACGGGCTTCGGGACTAGCGGGAGTAGAGCAGTTCTTC. Its translation: CAISRASGLAGVEQFF.

V is TRBV19 and J is TRBJ2-1; 11 nucleotides agree with TRBD2. This CDR3 has 16 amino acids. With 5 bases clipped from V and 3 bases from J, the junction kept 6 bases outside the gene matches. Germline V gene sequence: CDR1 LNHDA, CDR2 SQIVND (reference sequence). The CDR3 protein is CASSGRTSGSYNEQFF. CDR3 DNA sequence: TGTGCCAGTAGTGGCCGAACTAGCGGGAGCTACAATGAGCAGTTCTTC.

This clone has just a few counts. The genes are TRBV7-9 and TRBJ1-5, with TRBD1 matching over 7 bases. Germline-derived CDR1 and CDR2 are SEHNR and FQNEAQ (reference sequence). The CDR3 contains 14 residues. With V trimmed by 5 bases and J by 7 bases, 8 bases remained unmatched. CDR3: CASSQGQGDQPQHF. The CDR3 nucleotides read TGTGCCAGCAGCCAGGGGCAGGGGGACCAGCCCCAGCATTTT.

This chain joins TRBV13 and TRBJ2-4; D remains ambiguous. CDR3 length: 16 residues. Deletions cut 5 bases from V and 1 base from J, with 15 bases between. Germline assignment: CDR1 PRHDT and CDR2 FYEKMQ (reference sequence). Here the CDR3 reads CASSPRRDLAKNIQYF. In DNA, the CDR3 is TGTGCCAGCAGCCCTCGTAGGGATTTGGCCAAAAACATTCAGTACTTC. The full variable domain, completed using reference TRBV13 and TRBJ2-4, is AAGVIQSPRHLIKEKRETATLKCYPIPRHDTVYWYQQGPGQDPQFLISFYEKMQSDKGSIPDRFSAQQFSDYHSELNMSSLELGDSALYFCASSPRRDLAKNIQYFGAGTRLSVL.

This clone turned up a few times. The chain has TRBV28 and TRBJ2-7, with 12 bases fitting TRBD2. V dropped 6 bases and J dropped 7; count of bases not matched to a gene: 7. Germline V gives CDR1 MDHEN, CDR2 SYDVKM. The CDR3 sequence is 14 residues long. The CDR3 DNA follows: TGTGCCAGCAGCCTGACTAGCGGGAGTAGGGAGCAGTACTTC. This encodes CASSLTSGSREQYF.

The chain couples TRBV7-8 to TRBJ1-5; no clear D. Germline V gene sequence: CDR1 SGHVS, CDR2 FQNEAQ. The CDR3 runs to 16 residues. V was cut by 5 bases and J by 0 bases, with 14 bases left in between. DNA for the CDR3: TGTGCCAGCAGCCCCCGGGCGGGCAGTAGCAATCAGCCCCAGCATTTT. Translation: CASSPRAGSSNQPQHF.

The chain is built from TRBV5-6 and TRBJ2-3, with 11 nucleotides matching TRBD2. The J segment lost 2 bases and the V segment lost 0 bases, leaving 2 bases of the junction unmatched. From germline, CDR1 is SGHDT and CDR2 YYEEEE. This CDR3 contains 16 residues. The chain's CDR3 is CASSLGTSGYTDTQYF. In DNA form, the CDR3 reads TGTGCCAGCAGCTTGGGGACTAGCGGGTACACAGATACGCAGTATTTT. Variable domain in full (rest from reference TRBV5-6 and TRBJ2-3): DAGVTQSPTHLIKTRGQQVTLRCSPKSGHDTVSWYQQALGQGPQFIFQYYEEEERQRGNFPDRFSGHQFPNYSSELNVNALLLGDSALYLCASSLGTSGYTDTQYFGPGTRLTVL.

This rearrangement joins TRBV28 to TRBJ1-1; D remains unclear. The CDR3 loop spans 14 amino acids. The V and J ends lost 3 bases and 5 bases respectively, with 13 bases between them. Germline CDR1 reads MDHEN; CDR2 reads SYDVKM. The CDR3 coding sequence is TGTGCCAGCAGTTTGTTGCCTACGGGTACTGAAGCTTTCTTT. Residues: CASSLLPTGTEAFF. Variable domain in full (rest from reference TRBV28 and TRBJ1-1): DVKVTQSSRYLVKRTGEKVFLECVQDMDHENMFWYRQDPGLGLRLIYFSYDVKMKEKGDIPEGYSVSREKKERFSLILESASTNQTSMYLCASSLLPTGTEAFFGQGTRLTVV.

This chain joins TRBV27 and TRBJ1-4; D possibly corresponds to TRBD1 (5 bases). The CDR3 covers 14 residues. Germline CDR1 reads MNHEY; CDR2 reads SMNVEV (reference sequence). Trimming shortened V by 6 bases and J by 6 bases, and 14 bases separated the two germline ends. CDR3 amino acids: CASSGGGPYEKLFF. CDR3 in DNA: TGTGCCAGCAGCGGGGGGGGACCTTATGAAAAACTGTTTTTT. The whole variable domain, filled in from reference TRBV27 and TRBJ1-4, reads EAQVTQNPRYLITVTGKKLTVTCSQNMNHEYMSWYRQDPGLGLRQIYYSMNVEVTDKGDVPEGYKVSRKEKRNFPLILESPSPNQTSLYFCASSGGGPYEKLFFGSGTQLSVL.

The chain employs TRBV6-1 and TRBJ2-6, with D perhaps TRBD1 or TRBD2 (5 bases each). Germline assignment: CDR1 MNHNS and CDR2 SASEGT. The CDR3 has 16 amino acids. V gave up 3 bases and J gave up 3 bases, with 12 bases separating them. The CDR3 spells CASSDRDPRGANVLTF. The CDR3 DNA follows: TGTGCCAGCAGTGACAGGGACCCTCGTGGGGCCAACGTCCTGACTTTC.

The genes are TRBV7-8 and TRBJ2-7; 10 positions agree with TRBD1. The CDR3 extends over 13 amino acids. Germline V gene data show CDR1 as SGHVS and CDR2 as FQNEAQ. The V gene end was trimmed by 5 bases and the J gene end by 4 bases; junction bases not matched to a gene: 2. The CDR3 region is CASSTDRGYEQYF. CDR3 nucleotides: TGTGCCAGCAGCACGGACAGGGGGTACGAGCAGTACTTC. Supplemented by reference TRBV7-8 and TRBJ2-7, the full variable domain reads GAGVSQSPRYKVAKRGQDVALRCDPISGHVSLFWYQQALGQGPEFLTYFQNEAQLDKSGLPSDRFFAERPEGSVSTLKIQRTQQEDSAVYLCASSTDRGYEQYFGPGTRLTVT.

The chain has TRBV10-3 and TRBJ2-3; 9 bases match TRBD1. Germline assignment: CDR1 ENHRY and CDR2 SYGVKD. The J segment lost 15 bases and the V segment lost 2 bases, leaving 3 bases of the junction unmatched. The CDR3 has 11 amino acids. The CDR3 sequence: CAISETGGKYF. CDR3 nucleotide sequence: TGTGCCATCAGTGAGACAGGGGGCAAATATTTT.

V is TRBV5-1 and J is TRBJ1-1; D gene uncertain. Per germline, CDR1 SGHRS and CDR2 YFSETQ. This CDR3 spans 14 amino acids. V was clipped by 0 bases and J by 1 base, with 7 bases between them. The CDR3 here is CASSLAAGNTEAFF. CDR3 DNA: TGCGCCAGCAGCTTGGCCGCAGGGAACACTGAAGCTTTCTTT.

This sequence joins TRBV10-3 and TRBJ1-6; no clear D. Germline assignment: CDR1 ENHRY and CDR2 SYGVKD. Trimming removed 0 bases at V and 9 bases at J, with 6 bases between. CDR3 length: 13 amino acids. The CDR3 nucleotides read TGTGCCATCAGTGAGTCAGAGGTTTCACCCCTCCACTTT. Protein product: CAISESEVSPLHF.

This chain connects TRBV5-5 to TRBJ2-3, with D possibly being TRBD1 or TRBD2 (5 bases each). The germline gives CDR1 SGHKS, CDR2 YYEKEE (reference sequence). Trimming shortened V by 2 bases and J by 6 bases, and 13 bases separated the two germline ends. The CDR3 is made up of 14 amino acids. The CDR3 region has the DNA TGTGCCAGCAGCTTACAGGTGGGGAGTGATACGCAGTATTTT. The encoded protein is CASSLQVGSDTQYF.

The V gene is TRBV4-3, the J gene TRBJ2-2, with 11 bases fitting TRBD2. The germline CDR1 and CDR2 sequences are LGHNA and YSLEER. CDR3 size: 21 residues. Unmatched junction bases numbered 12, after V lost 0 bases and J lost 0 bases. CDR3 bases: TGCGCCAGCAGCCAAGAACTAATAGGACTAGCGGGTATTGCGAACACCGGGGAGCTGTTTTTT. Its protein is CASSQELIGLAGIANTGELFF.

The chain combines TRBV28 with TRBJ1-2; D is possibly TRBD1 (6 bases). Trimming stripped 5 bases from V and 0 bases from J, with 16 bases between. CDR1 is MDHEN, CDR2 SYDVKM, per germline. This CDR3 has 16 residues. CDR3 sequence (DNA): TGTGCCAGCAGTACCACGACAGGCCCCTCTAACTATGGCTACACCTTC. Translating it yields CASSTTTGPSNYGYTF.